This T cell receptor beta chain comes out of a study of shared clonotypes between healthy human individuals (dated by TCRdb to 2018 to 2020). Context from the whole study: A couple of women and a few men aged 18 to 49 years were included in the cohort. For each donor, CD4 naive and CD4 memory were each run on three plates, CD8 naive on two plates, and CD8 memory on one plate. The study deeply sequenced blood TCR repertoires of several healthy adults to estimate repertoire size and the extent of clonotype sharing between individuals. To increase sequencing depth and limit assay-specific biases, different laboratories used diverse techniques to prepare libraries and sequence TCR repertoires. Between about 0.9 and 8.9 billion PBMCs per donor were obtained by leukapheresis. What the study reported, not specific to this receptor: Rarefaction of sorted-subset datasets indicated incomplete sequencing despite the large sequencing depth. Because the study included only a small number of donors, the genetic and exposure-history diversity represented was limited. Larger estimated clonotype richness was generally found for naive subsets than for memory subsets. Sampling was limited to blood, and TCR repertoires in tissue likely differ from TCR repertoires in blood. Compared with non-shared clonotypes, the clonotypes found in all four sorted-subset donors had higher generation probabilities. Pairwise subsampling led to the expectation that sequencing depth would affect the degree of clonotype sharing among donors. Across several donors, approximately 5% of naive CD4, 3.5% of naive CD8, about 2.3% of memory CD4, and under 0.45% of memory CD8 clonotypes were shared.

Inclusive of the bounding cysteine and phenylalanine, the CDR3 is 11 residues long. Only the CDR3 DNA is retained, 33 bases long and in frame from the first base. Taken from the germline V gene, the CDR1 and CDR2 loops are MNHNS and SASEGT. V and J are truncated by 8 bases and 5 bases respectively, leaving an intervening sequence of 8 bases. Healthy HIV-negative adults with no recently reported acute infections or vaccinations were included as donors. Only Caucasian adults living in Nashville, Tennessee, USA were represented among the donors. CD4+ T cells were enriched through magnetic negative selection, after which naive cells were positively selected on CD45RA and the remaining negative fraction served as the memory subset. After blood collection by leukapheresis, PBMCs were isolated using Ficoll-Histopaque density gradient centrifugation and then cryopreserved in the vapor phase of liquid nitrogen. Analytical flow cytometry was used to check the purity and quantity of each magnetically sorted T cell population. Genomic DNA was isolated from each sorted fraction and quantified by UV absorbance on a Nanodrop 2000c.

With regard to this clone: The antigen it binds to is not known. No much larger clone exists at a distance of one base, and base qualities are not known.

TCR CDR3 regions were amplified from genomic DNA by multiplex PCR using the deep immunoSEQ assay. Genomic DNA extracted from each cell subset was distributed evenly over all wells of several immunoSEQ 96-well plates, and each plate served as one replicate. Each replicate PCR for sorted subsets received approximately 220 ng genomic DNA, equal to tens of thousands of T cell genomes. The purified libraries were quantified using a Qubit 3.0 fluorometer, sized with a Bioanalyzer 2100, and then quantified again using the KAPA Library Quantification kit. Every immunoSEQ 96-well plate was sequenced on a dedicated single-read 150-cycle Illumina NextSeq 550 flow cell. The authors processed their data as follows. Because the immunoSEQ output held only junctional sequences and lacked quality scores, the filtering could not match the filtering applied to full-length reads. Sequences were annotated with PyIR, a Python wrapper for IgBLAST v1.9, and V/J genes and CDR3 were assigned using IMGT germline references. Reads with weak V/J assignments (E-value above 1e-6), missing CDR3, stop codons, out-of-frame junctions, or ambiguous translated residues were removed. A V3J clonotype was defined by an identical inferred V gene, J gene, and CDR3 amino acid sequence. To compute the percentage overlap between repertoires, the number of shared unique clonotypes was divided by the size of the smaller repertoire. Richness of each repertoire was evaluated using RTK rarefaction, the Chao1 estimator, and Recon v2.1 estimates of unobserved clonotypes. For all TCRbeta clonotypes obtained by the gDNA method from a few donors, generation probabilities were computed with OLGA. The source is immuneACCESS, and TCRdb retained only in-frame sequences with V and J called. Part of the clones is not carried over; for the studies checked, unresolved V genes explain less than half of this, and the remainder is unexplained. D and trimming come from the DNA, and the V and J calls and clone size come from that table. The sample yields roughly 1 million clones; 75% to 85% were counted once. More than 0.45% of the sample is held by the ten biggest clonotypes.

This chain joins TRBV6-1 to TRBJ2-3, with no D gene named confidently. Material for sequencing was memory CD4+ T cells from PBMCs. The cell subset or site label, as the study defines it: CD45RA-negative fraction. The sequence was obtained from a man aged 18 to 29 in good health. Some clones in this sample may be carry-over from other donors' samples. The nucleotides read TGTGCCAGCCTCCGAGGAGATACGCAGTATTTT. Its protein reads: CASLRGDTQYF.